Sequencing of this TCR beta chain was carried out in a study of T cell repertoires in cytomegalovirus infection. On the study more broadly: Shared public TCR beta signatures pointed to both CMV infection and a matching HLA type.

General observations from the study: Based on cumulative public TCR beta family frequency, carriers of CMV plus the relevant HLA were identified.

TCRdb re-called the reads with MiXCR, one entry per CDR3 protein. The table includes hundreds of thousands of distinct CDR3 sequences, 20% to 25% detected once. This clonotype was counted a few times. The antigen is undetermined. There are 17 residues in the CDR3. V lost 5 bases and J lost 3; bases outside the gene matches: 14. Germline assignment: CDR1 DFQATT and CDR2 SNEGSKA (reference sequence). The chain has TRBV20-1 and TRBJ2-3, with 10 nucleotides matching TRBD2. The TCR sequence derives from a human donor in good health (CMV status not recorded). Some clones in this sample may be carry-over from other donors' samples. Sequenced: CD8+ T cells from PBMCs. CDR3 region: CSAPSQRGGQGTDTQYF. The CDR3 nucleotides are TGCAGTGCTCCTTCGCAGCGGGGGGGCCAGGGGACAGATACGCAGTATTTT.